A selection of T cell receptor beta chains follows, all from one sample in a study of radiation and T cells in renal cell carcinoma. Generated by immunoSEQ multiplex PCR, the TCRdb table keeps only in-frame clones and is missing some. The sample lists 45,000 to 55,000 clones; 80% were seen once. The sample consisted of blood, taken from a patient whose treatment included radiotherapy and nephrectomy. All receptors come from an older woman with renal cell carcinoma. Each CDR3 is given with its conserved first and last residue. Fields, in order: J gene, D gene, clone size, V gene, CDR3 DNA, CDR3 protein. The D gene is left open where the match is weak. Not all rows give a size; the values are once, few, many and, for expanded clones, a class.

TRBJ1-2 | - | - | TRBV28 | TGTGCCAGCAGTGCTATTAGTCCCTATGGCTACACCTTC | CASSAISPYGYTF
TRBJ2-1 | TRBD2 | - | TRBV19 | TGTGCCAGTACTCATACGTCTAGCGGTTACAATGAGCAGTTCTTC | CASTHTSSGYNEQFF
TRBJ2-2 | TRBD2 | - | TRBV5-1 | TGCGCCAGCAGCTTGAGCGGGAGGAACACCGGGGAGCTGTTTTTT | CASSLSGRNTGELFF
TRBJ2-7 | TRBD2 | - | TRBV5-1 | TGCGCCAGCAGCCCAGGGACTAGCGGGAGTGACGAGCAGTACTTC | CASSPGTSGSDEQYF
TRBJ2-3 | - | - | TRBV7-3 | TGTGCCAGCAGCTTAAATTCGGGGGATACGCAGTATTTT | CASSLNSGDTQYF
TRBJ2-5 | TRBD1 | - | TRBV6-1 | TGTGCCAGCAGTGATTCACAGGGGTCATTGAAAGAGACCCAGTACTTC | CASSDSQGSLKETQYF
TRBJ2-6 | - | few | TRBV2 | TGTGCCAGCACCCTGTCTGGGGCCAACGTCCTGACTTTC | CASTLSGANVLTF
TRBJ1-4 | - | - | TRBV7-1 | TGTGCCAGCAGCCTAGAGCTTAATGAAAAACTGTTTTTT | CASSLELNEKLFF
TRBJ2-7 | - | - | TRBV7-2 | TGTGCCAGCAGCTTAGTCGGGGGCACTCCCTCCTACGAGCAGTACTTC | CASSLVGGTPSYEQYF
TRBJ1-2 | - | - | TRBV6-1 | TGTGCCAGCAGGACAAGACTCGGGGCCTATGGCTACACCTTC | CASRTRLGAYGYTF
TRBJ2-5 | TRBD1 | - | TRBV5-1 | TGCGCCAGCAGCCCCCGAGGGGACGGCAGGGGGCCAGAGACCCAGTACTTC | CASSPRGDGRGPETQYF
TRBJ2-1 | TRBD1 | - | TRBV9 | TGTGCCAGCAGCTTCGGACAGGGCTGGGATGAGCAGTTCTTC | CASSFGQGWDEQFF
TRBJ2-7 | TRBD1 | few | TRBV4-1 | TGCGCCAGCAGCCAGTCGGGACAGGGGATGTCGAGAGAGCAGTACTTC | CASSQSGQGMSREQYF
TRBJ2-7 | - | - | TRBV4-1 | TGCGCCAGCAGCCAAGATCCAAAAGCCCTCTACGAGCAGTACTTC | CASSQDPKALYEQYF
TRBJ1-2 | - | - | TRBV2 | TGTGCCAGGGGAGAAAGGAGCCACTATGGCTACACCTTC | CARGERSHYGYTF
TRBJ1-1 | - | - | TRBV6-5 | TGTGCCAGCAGTTACATGACAGAAGGGAACACTGAAGCTTTCTTT | CASSYMTEGNTEAFF
TRBJ2-3 | TRBD2 | - | TRBV2 | TGTGCCAGCAGTGAAGCGTCGGGGACTAACACAGATACGCAGTATTTT | CASSEASGTNTDTQYF